One and the same sample provided the 7 T cell receptor beta chains below, sequenced in a study of monozygotic twins with inflammatory bowel disease. TCRdb re-called the 5' RACE reads and catalogs CDR3 proteins one per entry, DNA excluded. This table lists approximately 200,000 distinct CDR3 sequences. The source material was blood. The source is a human donor with ulcerative colitis or Crohn's disease, or a healthy co-twin of an affected twin (not recorded which).

The gene calls are TRBV5-1 and TRBJ1-1. Germline values: CDR1 SGHRS, CDR2 YFSETQ. The CDR3 is 12 residues long. CDR3 in amino acids: CASSSDGAEAFF.

The chain uses TRBV20-1 and TRBJ1-3; TCRdb designates TRBD1, a call that cannot be tested without DNA. Germline V gives CDR1 DFQATT, CDR2 SNEGSKA (reference sequence). This CDR3 contains 15 residues. The CDR3 protein is CSAGATGSSGNTIYF.

V is TRBV7-8 and J is TRBJ2-7. Germline lookup yields CDR1 SGHVS and CDR2 FQNEAQ. The CDR3 contains 15 residues. The CDR3: CASSEMSKGPYEQYF.

The chain couples TRBV4-1 to TRBJ2-5. CDR1 and CDR2 (germline): MGHRA, YSYEKL. The CDR3 spans 13 residues. The CDR3 region is CASSQVGIGTQYF.

This rearrangement joins TRBV12-3 or TRBV12-4 to TRBJ2-1. The CDR3 loop spans 12 amino acids. The CDR3 reads CASSYPYNEQFF.

The V call is TRBV20-1, the J call TRBJ2-1; the TCRdb call, TRBD2, lacks DNA for checking. Germline V gene sequence: CDR1 DFQATT, CDR2 SNEGSKA (reference sequence). The CDR3 runs to 14 residues. The CDR3 region is CSAQAGGTYNEQFF.

This chain joins TRBV7-8 and TRBJ2-1; TCRdb returns TRBD1, unconfirmable since there is no DNA. The CDR3 length is 17 residues. Germline lookup yields CDR1 SGHVS and CDR2 FQNEAQ. The CDR3 reads CASSLWGGLGSYNEQFF. The full variable domain, in which reference TRBV7-8 and TRBJ2-1 provide the parts outside the CDR3, is GAGVSQSPRYKVAKRGQDVALRCDPISGHVSLFWYQQALGQGPEFLTYFQNEAQLDKSGLPSDRFFAERPEGSVSTLKIQRTQQEDSAVYLCASSLWGGLGSYNEQFFGPGTRLTVL.